Listed below are T cell receptor beta chains from one sample, sequenced in a study of shared clonotypes between healthy human individuals. The data were produced by immunoSEQ multiplex PCR, yet TCRdb's version contains in-frame clones alone and is incomplete. The sample shows over a million clones, 95% to 97% of them seen only once. Specimen: naive CD4+ T cells sorted from blood. Every receptor here comes from a man aged 30 to 45 in good health. The CDR3 runs from the conserved cysteine through the conserved F or W. Fields, in order: V gene, J gene, CDR3 protein.

TRBV7-2	TRBJ2-1	CASKPPGFRTNNEQFF
TRBV25-1	TRBJ2-1	CASSLAGGPYYNEQFF
TRBV7-9	TRBJ1-2	CASSFGGVYGYTF
TRBV7-2	TRBJ2-1	CASSLVGTNFYNEQFF
TRBV27	TRBJ2-2	CASRPGISGELFF
TRBV5-1	TRBJ2-7	CASSGGLGDYEQYF
TRBV7-2	TRBJ2-5	CASSFGETQYF
TRBV28	TRBJ2-2	CATHSKSNTGELFF
TRBV28	TRBJ2-2	CAGKAGGPGELFF
TRBV9	TRBJ2-3	CASSLGLAGASDTQYF
TRBV29-1	TRBJ1-1	CSGTGQLLENTEAFF
TRBV4-3	TRBJ2-3	CASSQGTSGITKADTQYF
TRBV6-5	TRBJ2-7	CASSPEGQGSEQYF
TRBV29-1	TRBJ2-1	CSVDPAGGPLYNEQFF
TRBV11-2	TRBJ2-2	CASSLDHGRGVGELFF
TRBV5-1	TRBJ1-5	CASSIPTKVGAKHF
TRBV11-2	TRBJ1-2	CASSLVRAPGHGYTF
TRBV5-5	TRBJ2-3	CASSPPRHTSVDTQYF
TRBV27	TRBJ1-1	CASRGLLDLLMNTEAFF
TRBV7-2	TRBJ2-1	CASSSGLAIYNEQFF
TRBV19	TRBJ1-2	CASSIAEAGRYGYTF
TRBV2	TRBJ2-7	CASSEAPGQGSYEQYF
TRBV9	TRBJ2-7	CASSVNPYRGRSYEQYF
TRBV10-3	TRBJ2-1	CAISDLRDPLGDEQFF
TRBV10-3	TRBJ1-1	CAISGGQNTEAFF
TRBV7-2	TRBJ1-5	CASSYPGQGIGQPQHF
TRBV7-2	TRBJ2-3	CASSHGTSGRTDTQYF
TRBV27	TRBJ1-5	CASSLDARGLGQPQHF
TRBV6-1	TRBJ1-3	CASSEARVVGTGNTIYF
TRBV18	TRBJ2-3	CASRGQGAFYTQYF
TRBV28	TRBJ2-1	CASSLYLSRVQGYDEQFF
TRBV27	TRBJ2-7	CASSSGQGLAGGITYEQYF
TRBV6-1	TRBJ1-1	CASSDTGSTEAFF
TRBV18	TRBJ2-7	CASSNTGTGGYEQYF
TRBV11-2	TRBJ2-1	CASSFLAGVGNEQFF
TRBV2	TRBJ2-7	CASSGVQQDPYEQYF
TRBV19	TRBJ1-4	CASSYAGLNEKLFF
TRBV7-9	TRBJ1-3	CASSLARADSGNTIYF
TRBV12-5	TRBJ2-3	CASGLAGTDTQYF
TRBV14	TRBJ1-3	CASSHISSGNTIYF
TRBV19	TRBJ1-5	CASTQGRQGARDNQPQHF
TRBV5-5	TRBJ2-7	CASSLGDRVSYEQYF
TRBV5-1	TRBJ2-7	CASSLEGTYEQYF
TRBV19	TRBJ1-4	CASSNSRNEKLFF
TRBV9	TRBJ2-1	CASSPGATNREQFF
TRBV5-6	TRBJ1-2	CASSLAAGGGYTF
TRBV25-1	TRBJ2-1	CASSELRTDFREQFF
TRBV9	TRBJ1-5	CASSAGVDFGQPQHF
TRBV6-1	TRBJ1-1	CASFFGMPSEAFF
TRBV5-3	TRBJ2-2	CARSLCGDTGELFF
TRBV5-1	TRBJ2-3	CASSLARFGTQYF
TRBV7-2	TRBJ2-7	CASSLSLPYEQYF
TRBV6-5	TRBJ1-1	CASSYSEPGQPIF